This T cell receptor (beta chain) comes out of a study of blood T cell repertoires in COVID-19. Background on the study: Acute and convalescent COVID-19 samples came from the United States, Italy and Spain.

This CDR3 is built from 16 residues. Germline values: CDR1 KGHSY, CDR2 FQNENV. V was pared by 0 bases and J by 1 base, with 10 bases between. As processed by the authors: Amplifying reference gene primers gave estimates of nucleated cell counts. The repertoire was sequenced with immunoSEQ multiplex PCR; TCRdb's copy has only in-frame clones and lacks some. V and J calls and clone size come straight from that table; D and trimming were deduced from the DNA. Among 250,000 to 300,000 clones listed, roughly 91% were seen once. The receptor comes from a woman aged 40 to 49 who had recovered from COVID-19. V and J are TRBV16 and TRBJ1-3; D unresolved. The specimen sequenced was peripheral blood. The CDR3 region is CASSQSPRGSGNTIYF. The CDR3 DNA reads TGTGCCAGCAGCCAATCCCCTCGGGGATCTGGAAACACCATATATTTT.